Following are 6 T cell receptor beta chains from one sample sequenced in a study of T cell repertoires in cytomegalovirus infection. TCRdb processed the reads anew with MiXCR; each CDR3 protein has one entry. This sample carries around 300,000 distinct CDR3 sequences, around a quarter of them seen once, and the ten largest clones take 13%. For these TCRs, the target antigens are not known. The source material was cultured PBMCs, sampled from culture after CMV antigen stimulation. Every receptor here comes from a human donor in good health (CMV status not recorded). Some clones in this sample may be carry-over from other donors' samples.

This clonotype was recorded many times. The chain is built from TRBV7-2 and TRBJ2-6; D is undetermined. Germline CDR1 reads SGHTA; CDR2 reads FQGNSA. The CDR3 is made up of 14 amino acids. The germline V and J ends were trimmed by 0 bases and 13 bases, with 13 bases remaining between them. This CDR3 is CASSLAVFGRVLTF. The CDR3 DNA is TGTGCCAGCAGCTTAGCGGTCTTCGGCAGAGTCCTGACTTTC.

The J gene is TRBJ2-1, the V gene TRBV20-1; no definite D call. The germline V gene has CDR1 DFQATT and CDR2 SNEGSKA (reference sequence). This CDR3 contains 13 residues. V lost 3 bases and J lost 4, with 10 bases in between. The CDR3 loop reads CSASVSTYNEQFF. In nucleotides, the CDR3 is TGCAGTGCTAGCGTCTCCACGTACAATGAGCAGTTCTTC.

This chain links TRBV2 with TRBJ2-1, with TRBD2 matching 7 bases. The CDR3 length is 16 residues. With V trimmed by 4 bases and J by 4 bases, 10 bases remained unmatched. Germline V gene data show CDR1 as SNHLY and CDR2 as FYNNEI. CDR3 residues: CASSGVGTNTYNEQFF. DNA of the CDR3: TGTGCCAGCAGTGGTGTTGGGACTAACACTTACAATGAGCAGTTCTTC.

Only a few counts were recorded for this clonotype. This chain connects TRBV7-2 to TRBJ2-7, with TRBD1 as a possible D gene (5 bases). CDR1 and CDR2 (germline): SGHTA, FQGNSA. Trimming removed 5 bases from V and 4 bases from J, with 12 bases in between. The CDR3 is 13 residues long. CDR3 DNA sequence: TGTGCCAGCAGCCTTGACAGCCTGTACGAGCAGTACGTC. It yields the protein CASSLDSLYEQYV.

This clonotype was found many times. The rearrangement joins TRBV7-2 to TRBJ1-5; D gene unclear. V was trimmed by 5 bases and J by 4 bases, leaving 15 bases between them. The germline V gene has CDR1 SGHTA and CDR2 FQGNSA. The CDR3 is 15 amino acids. The DNA for the CDR3 is TGTGCCAGCAGCGTTAGCCGTTTCCAAAATCAGCCCCAGCATTTT. Protein sequence: CASSVSRFQNQPQHF.

The genes are TRBV6-2 or TRBV6-3 and TRBJ2-7, with 8 bases aligning to TRBD1. Germline V gene lookup returns CDR1 MNHEY and CDR2 SVGEGT. CDR3 length: 14 amino acids. V trimming: 7 bases; J trimming: 3 bases; junction bases outside the gene matches: 8. The CDR3 sequence is CASTPGQAYYEQYF. CDR3 nucleotide sequence: TGTGCCAGCACTCCGGGACAGGCCTACTACGAGCAGTACTTC.